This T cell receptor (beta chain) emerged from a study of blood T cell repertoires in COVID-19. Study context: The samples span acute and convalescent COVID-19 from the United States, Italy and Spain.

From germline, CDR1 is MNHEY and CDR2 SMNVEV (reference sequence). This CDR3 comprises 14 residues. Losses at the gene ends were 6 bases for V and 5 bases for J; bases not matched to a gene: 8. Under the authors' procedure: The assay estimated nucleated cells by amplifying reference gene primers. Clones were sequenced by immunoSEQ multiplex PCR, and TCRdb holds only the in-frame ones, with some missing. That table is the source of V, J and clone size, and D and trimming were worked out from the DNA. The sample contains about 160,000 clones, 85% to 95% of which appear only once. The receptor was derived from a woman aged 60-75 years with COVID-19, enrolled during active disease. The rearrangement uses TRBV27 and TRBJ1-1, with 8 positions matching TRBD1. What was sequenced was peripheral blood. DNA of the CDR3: TGTGCCAGCAGAACCAGGGGGCTAGGTACTGAAGCTTTCTTT. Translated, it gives CASRTRGLGTEAFF.